These T cell receptor beta chains were read from a single sample in a study of OX40 agonist ivuxolimab in advanced cancers. Data came from immunoSEQ multiplex PCR; TCRdb stores just in-frame clones and leaves some out. Here the sample spans 75,000 to 95,000 clones, roughly 90% being singletons. Source: CD4+ or CD8+ T cells sorted from blood, taken in a trial of the OX40 agonist ivuxolimab. These receptors were collected from an adult with an advanced solid tumor such as melanoma, head and neck, liver or kidney cancer. The CDR3 runs from the conserved cysteine through the conserved F or W. A D gene is named only where the DNA matches it firmly. Size values are once, few and many counts, or a class for expanded clones, and some rows have none.

cdr3_length	clone_size	v_call	d_call	j_call	cdr3_aa	cdr3_nt
15	once	TRBV4-1	TRBD2	TRBJ2-1	CASSQGLAGRNEQFF	TGCGCCAGCAGCCAAGGACTAGCGGGAAGGAATGAGCAGTTCTTC
11	NA	TRBV18	NA	TRBJ2-7	CASSLDYEQYF	TGTGCCAGCTCCCTCGACTACGAGCAGTACTTC
16	NA	TRBV2	NA	TRBJ2-4	CASRGGQPLAKNIQYF	TGTGCCAGCAGGGGGGGACAGCCTCTAGCCAAAAACATTCAGTACTTC
14	NA	TRBV5-1	NA	TRBJ2-3	CASTPGSGRDTQYF	TGCGCCAGCACCCCAGGGAGCGGGCGAGATACGCAGTATTTT
14	NA	TRBV18	NA	TRBJ2-7	CASSDTSTPYEQYF	TGTGCCAGCTCGGACACTAGTACGCCCTACGAGCAGTACTTC
16	NA	TRBV19	TRBD2	TRBJ2-3	CASSTGLVSVPDTQYF	TGTGCCAGTAGTACGGGACTAGTAAGTGTCCCAGATACGCAGTATTTT
16	NA	TRBV7-3	TRBD2	TRBJ2-5	CASLDWTSGSLETQYF	TGTGCCAGCTTAGATTGGACTAGCGGGAGTCTAGAGACCCAGTACTTC
13	NA	TRBV18	NA	TRBJ1-4	CASSPGAGEKLFF	TGTGCCAGCTCTCCGGGGGCTGGGGAAAAACTGTTTTTT
13	NA	TRBV5-1	NA	TRBJ2-7	CASSFPGGSEQYF	TGCGCCAGCAGCTTCCCAGGAGGTTCCGAGCAGTACTTC
13	NA	TRBV18	NA	TRBJ1-5	CASSLDRSQPQHF	TGTGCCAGCTCACTAGACAGGAGTCAGCCCCAGCATTTT
14	NA	TRBV18	NA	TRBJ1-5	CASSPPGGYQPQHF	TGTGCCAGCTCACCACCGGGAGGGTATCAGCCCCAGCATTTT
15	NA	TRBV5-1	TRBD2	TRBJ2-4	CASSLGAGRGNIQYF	TGCGCCAGCAGCCTCGGGGCCGGGAGGGGAAACATTCAGTACTTC
14	NA	TRBV7-9	NA	TRBJ2-7	CASSLRAGVDEQYF	TGTGCCAGCAGCTTACGAGCAGGGGTGGACGAGCAGTACTTC
12	NA	TRBV6-1	NA	TRBJ2-7	CASSIDIYEQYF	TGTGCCAGCAGTATAGACATTTACGAGCAGTACTTC
12	NA	TRBV5-1	NA	TRBJ2-7	CASSLGGYEQYF	TGCGCCAGCAGCTTGGGTGGATACGAGCAGTACTTC
19	NA	TRBV27	TRBD1	TRBJ1-3	CASSLKGVGQGVAGNTIYF	TGTGCCAGCAGTTTAAAAGGGGTGGGACAGGGGGTGGCTGGAAACACCATATATTTT
14	NA	TRBV28	TRBD1	TRBJ2-1	CASSQGQRNNEQFF	TGTGCCAGCAGTCAGGGACAGAGAAACAATGAGCAGTTCTTC
17	NA	TRBV19	NA	TRBJ1-1	CASSVGGREGFNTEAFF	TGTGCCAGTAGTGTCGGGGGCAGGGAGGGATTCAACACTGAAGCTTTCTTT
15	NA	TRBV28	TRBD1	TRBJ2-6	CASSFRQGWANVLTF	TGTGCCAGCAGTTTCCGACAGGGGTGGGCCAACGTCCTGACTTTC
15	once	TRBV10-3	NA	TRBJ1-2	CAISESEGVLDGYTF	TGTGCCATCAGTGAGTCCGAGGGGGTCCTTGACGGCTACACCTTC
15	NA	TRBV27	TRBD1	TRBJ2-3	CASSFQDRLRDTQYF	TGTGCCAGCAGTTTCCAGGACAGGTTGAGAGATACGCAGTATTTT
12	NA	TRBV29-1	NA	TRBJ2-1	CSARQLVDEQFF	TGCAGCGCCCGACAACTAGTCGATGAGCAGTTCTTC
17	NA	TRBV4-1	NA	TRBJ2-3	CASSQGDGGPSTDTQYF	TGCGCCAGCAGCCAAGGAGACGGGGGCCCTAGCACAGATACGCAGTATTTT
13	NA	TRBV28	TRBD1	TRBJ1-2	CASRTGQAGGYTF	TGTGCCAGCAGGACCGGACAGGCGGGTGGCTACACCTTC
15	NA	TRBV7-2	NA	TRBJ2-5	CASSSYSSGGETQYF	TGTGCCAGCAGCTCATATTCGTCGGGCGGAGAGACCCAGTACTTC
15	NA	TRBV7-6	NA	TRBJ2-5	CASSLSWGGQETQYF	TGTGCCAGCAGCCTATCGTGGGGCGGACAAGAGACCCAGTACTTC
15	NA	TRBV4-2	NA	TRBJ2-2	CASSQTRFATGELFF	TGTGCCAGCAGCCAGACTAGATTCGCCACCGGGGAGCTGTTTTTT
15	NA	TRBV28	TRBD1	TRBJ2-3	CASSSPGTATDTQYF	TGTGCCAGCAGTTCCCCAGGGACAGCCACAGATACGCAGTATTTT
17	NA	TRBV11-2	TRBD2	TRBJ2-7	CASSPLARASGAYEQYF	TGTGCCAGCAGCCCACTAGCTAGGGCTAGCGGGGCCTACGAGCAGTACTTC
14	NA	TRBV6-5	NA	TRBJ2-1	CASSSLTPYNEQFF	TGTGCCAGCAGTTCTCTTACACCTTACAATGAGCAGTTCTTC
14	NA	TRBV5-4	NA	TRBJ2-7	CASSPDYLSYEQYF	TGTGCCAGCAGCCCAGACTACCTATCCTACGAGCAGTACTTC
13	NA	TRBV6-1	TRBD2	TRBJ2-3	CASSTLAEDTQYF	TGTGCCAGCAGCACACTAGCGGAAGATACGCAGTATTTT
13	NA	TRBV6-5	NA	TRBJ1-5	CASSWTVSQPQHF	TGTGCCAGCAGTTGGACAGTGAGTCAGCCCCAGCATTTT
19	NA	TRBV10-1	TRBD2	TRBJ2-1	CAIMGTSGNSKGSYNEQFF	TGCGCCATCATGGGGACTAGCGGGAATTCGAAGGGCTCCTACAATGAGCAGTTCTTC
14	NA	TRBV18	TRBD1	TRBJ1-1	CASSQGQSNTEAFF	TGTGCCAGCTCACAGGGACAGTCGAACACTGAAGCTTTCTTT
16	once	TRBV4-2	TRBD2	TRBJ2-7	CASSPPGTSGTYEQYF	TGTGCCAGCAGCCCCCCCGGGACTAGCGGGACCTACGAGCAGTACTTC
13	NA	TRBV7-2	NA	TRBJ1-4	CASSLGLGEKLFF	TGTGCCAGCAGCTTAGGTTTAGGTGAAAAACTGTTTTTT
14	NA	TRBV5-4	TRBD2	TRBJ2-5	CASSPGLAGETQYF	TGTGCCAGCAGCCCGGGACTAGCGGGGGAGACCCAGTACTTC
17	NA	TRBV27	TRBD1	TRBJ2-7	CASSLRAPGTGRYEQYF	TGTGCCAGCAGTTTAAGAGCCCCCGGGACAGGGAGATACGAGCAGTACTTC
14	NA	TRBV6-1	NA	TRBJ1-1	CASPGLTVNTEAFF	TGTGCCAGCCCCGGCCTTACGGTGAACACTGAAGCTTTCTTT
14	NA	TRBV11-3	NA	TRBJ2-1	CASSRLNSYNEQFF	TGTGCCAGCAGCCGTCTAAATTCCTACAATGAGCAGTTCTTC
14	NA	TRBV19	NA	TRBJ1-1	CASSIVGTGSEAFF	TGTGCCAGTAGTATAGTGGGCACCGGAAGTGAAGCTTTCTTT
15	NA	TRBV4-3	NA	TRBJ2-3	CASSQATGFTDTQYF	TGCGCCAGCAGCCAAGCAACGGGATTTACAGATACGCAGTATTTT
14	NA	TRBV13	NA	TRBJ2-2	CASSSGQNTGELFF	TGTGCCAGCAGCTCAGGACAGAACACCGGGGAGCTGTTTTTT
13	NA	TRBV7-8	NA	TRBJ2-5	CASSVSEGVTQYF	TGTGCCAGCAGCGTTAGCGAGGGAGTGACCCAGTACTTC
16	few	TRBV6-6	NA	TRBJ1-5	CASSYRPELSNQPQHF	TGTGCCAGCAGTTACCGGCCCGAACTAAGCAATCAGCCCCAGCATTTT
15	NA	TRBV28	TRBD1	TRBJ2-7	CASSSHGTGHYEQYF	TGTGCCAGCAGTTCGCACGGGACAGGACACTACGAGCAGTACTTC
14	NA	TRBV28	NA	TRBJ2-4	CASSPGTHLNIQYF	TGTGCCAGCAGTCCGGGGACCCACCTAAACATTCAGTACTTC
16	NA	TRBV14	NA	TRBJ2-1	CASSQVLGVFYNEQFF	TGTGCCAGCAGCCAAGTACTAGGCGTTTTCTACAATGAGCAGTTCTTC
14	NA	TRBV6-1	TRBD2	TRBJ2-7	CASILAGRSYEQYF	TGTGCCAGCATTCTAGCGGGCAGATCTTACGAGCAGTACTTC
16	NA	TRBV6-5	TRBD1	TRBJ1-5	CASSSTGLLGNQPQHF	TGTGCCAGCAGTTCGACAGGGCTCTTGGGCAATCAGCCCCAGCATTTT